Detailed here is one T cell receptor (beta chain). The antigen is unknown. Produced via immunoSEQ multiplex PCR; TCRdb's table is partial and in-frame only. The sample carries roughly 100,000 clones, about 83% recorded once. Peripheral blood came from all dose cohorts at three timepoints. This sample was taken from a study of OX40 agonist ivuxolimab in advanced cancers. Study background: A male proportion of about 84% was recorded, with mean age around 62 years and range about 20 to 85. Earlier anti-PD-1, anti-PD-L1 or anti-CTLA-4 therapy was permitted; over 35% had received some.

Study-wide points: Partial responders treated at 0.1-3.0 mg/kg exhibited clonal expansion among the lowest measured.

The CDR3 runs 15 residues. V dropped 1 base and J dropped 5; count of bases not matched to a gene: 7. Germline V gene lookup returns CDR1 SGHTA and CDR2 FQGNSA. This rearrangement joins TRBV7-2 to TRBJ2-5; 7 bases agree with TRBD1. This clonotype was sampled from an adult with an advanced solid tumor such as melanoma, head and neck, liver or kidney cancer. The material sequenced was CD4+ or CD8+ T cells sorted from blood, taken in a trial of the OX40 agonist ivuxolimab. The CDR3 loop reads CASSLEGGLGETQYF. The CDR3 DNA reads as TGTGCCAGCAGCTTAGAAGGGGGCCTTGGGGAGACCCAGTACTTC.